This TCR beta chain appears in the sequencing data of a study of blood T cell repertoires in COVID-19 (TCRdb year 2020). For the study in its entirety: Samples from collaborators originated in the United States, Italy and Spain and spanned both the acute and convalescent phases of COVID-19. The material from the prospective study consisted of cDNA or gDNA derived from T cells, B-cell-depleted T cells, or PBMCs. Subjects who had been exposed to COVID-19, were actively infected with it, or had recovered from it provided the deeply sampled blood TCRbeta repertoires that made up the dataset. A freely available public database, intended as a resource for researchers studying the immune response to SARS-CoV-2, is where the repertoires were released. Samples came from the ongoing ImmuneRACE study (first 160 participants) plus 1,254 subjects from 6 global collaborators. Sample metadata almost always included a de-identified subject ID, COVID-19 status, age in years and sex. Where available, HLA class I and class II types were taken from metadata supplied by the sample provider and were not determined by assay-based typing.

From a lookup of the germline V gene, CDR1 and CDR2 are MNHEY and SVGAGI. V was cut back by 7 bases and J by 6 bases, leaving a gap of 18 bases between them. The CDR3 runs 14 residues from the cysteine to the phenylalanine. Kept here is only the CDR3 DNA, which spans 42 bases and is read in frame from base 1. In regard to this clone: The antigen this receptor binds is unknown. No base qualities exist here, and no much larger clone lies one base off it.

General conclusions and limits of the study: The amount of clinical and demographic metadata varied by source and participant and was provided uncurated.

Collaborating institutions collected whole blood in K2EDTA tubes following their own protocols. For TCRbeta analysis, collaborators shipped samples as frozen whole blood, isolated PBMCs, or DNA extracted from either of those sample types. TCRbeta CDR3 regions were amplified from genomic DNA using the immunoSEQ Assay, a bias-controlled multiplex PCR. The authors processed their data as follows. Within the assay, amplification of reference gene primers was used to estimate how many nucleated cells each sample contained. Sequence reads were collapsed and filtered to measure the absolute abundance of every unique TCRbeta CDR3 rearrangement. For each sample, productive Simpson clonality was calculated as the square root of Simpson's diversity index across productive rearrangements. TCRdb retrieved this table from immuneACCESS and kept in-frame rearrangements only. Not all clones are present; in checked studies, unresolved V genes account for under half, and no reason is known for the remainder. The V and J calls and clone size come from that table; D and trimming were worked out from the DNA. Within this sample are some 120,000 clones, with 84% of them counted one time only. Around 13% of the sample goes to the ten largest clones.

Sample: peripheral blood. This chain is built from TRBV6-5 and TRBJ1-1; D gene: possibly TRBD1, on 5 matching bases. This sequence originates from a human donor in a cohort sampled during active COVID-19. The nucleotide sequence is given as TGTGCCAGCACCCAAGTGGGGGGGTTCTCTGAAGCTTTCTTT. This encodes CASTQVGGFSEAFF.